This T cell receptor beta chain was observed in a study of T cells after yellow fever vaccination. TCRdb processed the 5' RACE reads anew with MiXCR; each CDR3 protein has one entry. The repertoire holds approximately 74,000 distinct CDR3 sequences, approximately 7.7% seen once, with about a third in the top ten. Germline V lookup: CDR1 MGHRA, CDR2 YSYEKL. Losses at the gene ends were 2 bases for V and 8 bases for J; bases not matched to a gene: 1. The CDR3 contains 12 residues. The sample consisted of CD8+ T cells sorted from PBMCs, taken less than 6 days after the first yellow fever vaccination. The receptor was isolated from a man aged 18 to 29 who received the YFV17D yellow fever vaccine. The chain joins TRBV4-1 to TRBJ2-3, with TRBD1 identical over 7 bases. The CDR3 bases are TGCGCCAGCAGCCAAACAGGGGCTACGCAGTATTTT. It yields the protein CASSQTGATQYF.